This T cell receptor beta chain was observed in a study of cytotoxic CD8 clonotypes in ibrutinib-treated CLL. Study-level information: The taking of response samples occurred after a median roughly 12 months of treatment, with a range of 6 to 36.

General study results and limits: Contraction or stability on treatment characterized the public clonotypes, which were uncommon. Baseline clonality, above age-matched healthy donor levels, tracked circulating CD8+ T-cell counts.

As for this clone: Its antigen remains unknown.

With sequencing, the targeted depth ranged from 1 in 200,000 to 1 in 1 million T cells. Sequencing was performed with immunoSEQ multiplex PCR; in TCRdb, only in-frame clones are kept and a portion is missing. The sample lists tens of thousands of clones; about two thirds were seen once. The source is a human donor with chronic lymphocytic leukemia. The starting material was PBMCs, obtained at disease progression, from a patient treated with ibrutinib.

In nucleotides, the CDR3 is TGTGCCAGCAGCGTTAAGGACAGGGCAGGAGAGACCCAGTACTTC. Protein product: CASSVKDRAGETQYF. The V gene is TRBV9, the J gene TRBJ2-5; TRBD1 matches 8 bases. Unmatched junction bases numbered 7, after V lost 2 bases and J lost 4 bases. The CDR3 has 15 residues. Germline assignment: CDR1 SGDLS and CDR2 YYNGEE.